This T cell receptor (beta chain) was found in a study of T cells after yellow fever vaccination. Findings of the study overall: Researchers noted that a small share of clonotypes showed up in both CD4 and CD8 compartments. Contamination by abundant bulk-population clonotypes could be present in FACS-sorted repertoires.

V lost 0 bases to trimming and J lost 7 bases, with 10 bases between them. Germline lookup yields CDR1 DFQATT and CDR2 SNEGSKA (reference sequence). The CDR3 extends over 13 amino acids. A universal primer site and UMIs were added as TCR cDNA was made by 5'RACE template switching. From the 5' RACE reads, TCRdb called clonotypes with MiXCR, one entry per CDR3 protein. The repertoire holds more than 450,000 distinct CDR3 sequences, about a fifth seen once, with approximately 16% in the top ten. A remark on this clonotype: Its antigen is undetermined.

The clonotype was recovered from a man in his late teens or twenties who received the YFV17D yellow fever vaccine. The sample in question was PBMCs, obtained about 21 days after the first yellow fever vaccination. The rearrangement uses TRBV20-1 and TRBJ1-3; no firm D call. CDR3 sequence reads: CSARDPSRNTIYF. In DNA form, the CDR3 reads TGCAGTGCTAGAGACCCCTCGAGGAACACCATATATTTT.